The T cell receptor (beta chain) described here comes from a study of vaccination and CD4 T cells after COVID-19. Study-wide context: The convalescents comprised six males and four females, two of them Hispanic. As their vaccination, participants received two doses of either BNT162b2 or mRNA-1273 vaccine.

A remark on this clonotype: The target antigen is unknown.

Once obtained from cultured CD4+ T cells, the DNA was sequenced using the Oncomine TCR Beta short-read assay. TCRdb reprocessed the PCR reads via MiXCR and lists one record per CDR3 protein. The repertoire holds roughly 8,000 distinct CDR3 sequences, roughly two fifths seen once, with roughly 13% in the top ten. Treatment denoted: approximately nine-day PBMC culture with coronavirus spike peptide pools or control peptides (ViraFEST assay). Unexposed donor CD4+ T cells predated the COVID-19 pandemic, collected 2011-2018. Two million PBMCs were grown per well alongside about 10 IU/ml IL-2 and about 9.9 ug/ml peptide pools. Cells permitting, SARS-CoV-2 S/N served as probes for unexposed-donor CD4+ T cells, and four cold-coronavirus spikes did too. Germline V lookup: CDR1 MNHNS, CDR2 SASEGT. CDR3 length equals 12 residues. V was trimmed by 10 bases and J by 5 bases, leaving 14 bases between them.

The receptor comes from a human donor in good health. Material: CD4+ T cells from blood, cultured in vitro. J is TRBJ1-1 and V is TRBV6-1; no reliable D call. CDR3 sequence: CATLFGGTEAFF. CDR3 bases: TGTGCCACCCTTTTCGGAGGAACTGAAGCTTTCTTT.